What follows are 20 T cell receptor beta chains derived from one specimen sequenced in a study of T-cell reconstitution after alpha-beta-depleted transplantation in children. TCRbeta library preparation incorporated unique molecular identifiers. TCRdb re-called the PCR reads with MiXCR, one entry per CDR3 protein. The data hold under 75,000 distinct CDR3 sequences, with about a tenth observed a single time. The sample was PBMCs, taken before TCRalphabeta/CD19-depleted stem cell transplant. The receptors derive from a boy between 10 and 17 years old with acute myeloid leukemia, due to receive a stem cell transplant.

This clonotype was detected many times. Here the CDR3 DNA reads TGTGCCATCAATCAGCCCCAGCATTTT. This translates into CAINQPQHF. J is TRBJ1-5 and V is TRBV10-3, with D hard to call. Trimming took 7 bases from V and 5 from J, leaving 0 bases between them. Per the germline V gene, CDR1 is ENHRY and CDR2 is SYGVKD. This CDR3 region has 9 residues.

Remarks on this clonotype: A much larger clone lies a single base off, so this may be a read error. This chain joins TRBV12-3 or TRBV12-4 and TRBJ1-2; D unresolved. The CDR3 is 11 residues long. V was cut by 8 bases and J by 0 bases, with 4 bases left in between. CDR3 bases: TGTGCCAGCGGTTCTAACTATGGCTACACCTTC. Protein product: CASGSNYGYTF.

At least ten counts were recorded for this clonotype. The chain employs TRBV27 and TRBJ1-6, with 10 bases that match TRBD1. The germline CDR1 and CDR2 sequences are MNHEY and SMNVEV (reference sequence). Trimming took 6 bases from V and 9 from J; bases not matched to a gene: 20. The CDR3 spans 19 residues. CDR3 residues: CASSKFRTGGTILGSPLHF. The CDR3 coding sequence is TGTGCCAGCAGCAAATTCAGGACAGGGGGGACAATCTTGGGTTCACCCCTCCACTTT.

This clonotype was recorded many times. DNA for the CDR3: TGCGCCAGCAGCCTCCACCGGAGGCTTCCTCTCCTCTATGGCTACACCTTC. Its translation: CASSLHRRLPLLYGYTF. The genes are TRBV5-1 and TRBJ1-2, with D uncertain. The germline V gene has CDR1 SGHRS and CDR2 YFSETQ. V was trimmed by 4 bases and J by 4 bases, leaving 23 bases between them. This CDR3 region has 17 residues.

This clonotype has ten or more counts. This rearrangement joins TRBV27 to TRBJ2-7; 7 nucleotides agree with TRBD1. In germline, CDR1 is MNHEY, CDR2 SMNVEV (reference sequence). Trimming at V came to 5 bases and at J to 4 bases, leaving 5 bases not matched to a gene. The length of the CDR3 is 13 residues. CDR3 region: CASSRDSYYEQYF. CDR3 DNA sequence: TGTGCCAGCAGTCGGGACAGTTATTACGAGCAGTACTTC.

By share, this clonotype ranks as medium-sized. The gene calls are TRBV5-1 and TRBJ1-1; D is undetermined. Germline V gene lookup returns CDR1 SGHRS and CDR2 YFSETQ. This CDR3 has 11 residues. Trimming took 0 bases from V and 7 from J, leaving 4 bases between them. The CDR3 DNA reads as TGCGCCAGCAGCTTGGACAGTGAAGCTTTCTTT. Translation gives CASSLDSEAFF.

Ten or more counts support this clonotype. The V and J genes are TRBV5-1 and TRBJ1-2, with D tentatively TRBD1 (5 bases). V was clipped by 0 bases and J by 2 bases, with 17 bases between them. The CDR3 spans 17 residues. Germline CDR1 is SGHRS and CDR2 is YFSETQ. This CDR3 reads CASSLGSFAGPNYGYTF. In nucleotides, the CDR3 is TGCGCCAGCAGCTTGGGTTCTTTTGCAGGGCCCAACTATGGCTACACCTTC.

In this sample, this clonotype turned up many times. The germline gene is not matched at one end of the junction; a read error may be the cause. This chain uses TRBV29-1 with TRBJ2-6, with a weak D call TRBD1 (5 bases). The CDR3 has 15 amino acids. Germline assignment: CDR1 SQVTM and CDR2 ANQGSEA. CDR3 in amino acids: CSVRTESSGANVLTF. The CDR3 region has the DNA TGCAGCGTAAGGACGGAGAGCTCTGGGGCCAACGTCCTTACTTTC.

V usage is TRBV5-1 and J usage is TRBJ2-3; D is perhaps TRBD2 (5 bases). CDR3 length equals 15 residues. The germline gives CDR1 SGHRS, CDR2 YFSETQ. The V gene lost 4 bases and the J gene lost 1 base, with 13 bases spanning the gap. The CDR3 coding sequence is TGCGCCAGCAGCCTCGACGGGGTGGGCACAGATACGCAGTATTTT. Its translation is CASSLDGVGTDTQYF.

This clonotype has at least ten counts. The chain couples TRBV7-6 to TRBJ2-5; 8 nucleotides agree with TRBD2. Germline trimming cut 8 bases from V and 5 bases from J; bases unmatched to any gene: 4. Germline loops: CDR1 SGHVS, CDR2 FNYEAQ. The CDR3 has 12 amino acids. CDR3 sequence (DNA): TGTGCCAGCTCCCGGGGGGGGGAGACCCAGTACTTC. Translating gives CASSRGGETQYF.

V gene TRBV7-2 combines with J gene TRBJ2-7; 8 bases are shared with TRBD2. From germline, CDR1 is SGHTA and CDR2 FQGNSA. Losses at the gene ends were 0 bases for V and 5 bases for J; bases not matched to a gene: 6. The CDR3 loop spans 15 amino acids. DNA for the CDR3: TGTGCCAGCAGCTTAGCCGGGACTAGTGCCCACGAGCAGTACTTC. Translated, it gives CASSLAGTSAHEQYF.

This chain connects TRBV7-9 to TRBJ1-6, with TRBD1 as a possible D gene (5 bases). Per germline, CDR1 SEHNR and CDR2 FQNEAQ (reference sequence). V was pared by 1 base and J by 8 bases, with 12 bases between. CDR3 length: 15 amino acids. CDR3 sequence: CASSLEGRAYSPLHF. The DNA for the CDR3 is TGTGCCAGCAGCTTAGAGGGCAGGGCGTATTCACCCCTCCACTTT.

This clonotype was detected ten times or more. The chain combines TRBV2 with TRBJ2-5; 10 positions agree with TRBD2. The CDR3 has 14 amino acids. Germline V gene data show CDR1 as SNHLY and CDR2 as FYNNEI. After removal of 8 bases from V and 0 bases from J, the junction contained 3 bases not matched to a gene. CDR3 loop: CASSLAGDQETQYF. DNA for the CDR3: TGTGCCAGCTCCCTAGCGGGGGACCAAGAGACCCAGTACTTC. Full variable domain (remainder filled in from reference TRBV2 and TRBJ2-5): EPEVTQTPSHQVTQMGQEVILRCVPISNHLYFYWYRQILGQKVEFLVSFYNNEISEKSEIFDDQFSVERPDGSNFTLKIRSTKLEDSAMYFCASSLAGDQETQYFGPGTRLLVL.

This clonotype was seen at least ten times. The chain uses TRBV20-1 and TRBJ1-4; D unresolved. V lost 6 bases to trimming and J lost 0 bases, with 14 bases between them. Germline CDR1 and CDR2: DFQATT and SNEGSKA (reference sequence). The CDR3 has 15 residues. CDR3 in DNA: TGCAGTGCCAGCCCCGGGCCACCAACTAATGAAAAACTGTTTTTT. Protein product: CSASPGPPTNEKLFF.

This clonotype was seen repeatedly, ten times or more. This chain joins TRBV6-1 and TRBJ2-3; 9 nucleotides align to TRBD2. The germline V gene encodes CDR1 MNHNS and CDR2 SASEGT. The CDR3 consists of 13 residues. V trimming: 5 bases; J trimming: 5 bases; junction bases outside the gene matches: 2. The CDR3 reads CASSPTSGDTQYF. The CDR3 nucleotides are TGTGCCAGCAGTCCGACTAGCGGAGATACGCAGTATTTT.

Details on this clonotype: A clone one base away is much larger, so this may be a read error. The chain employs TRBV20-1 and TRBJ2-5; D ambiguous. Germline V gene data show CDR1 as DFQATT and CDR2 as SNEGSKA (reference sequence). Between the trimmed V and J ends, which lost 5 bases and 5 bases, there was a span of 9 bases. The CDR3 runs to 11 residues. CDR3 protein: CSAEKRETQYF. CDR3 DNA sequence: TGCAGTGCTGAGAAAAGGGAGACCCAGTACTTC.

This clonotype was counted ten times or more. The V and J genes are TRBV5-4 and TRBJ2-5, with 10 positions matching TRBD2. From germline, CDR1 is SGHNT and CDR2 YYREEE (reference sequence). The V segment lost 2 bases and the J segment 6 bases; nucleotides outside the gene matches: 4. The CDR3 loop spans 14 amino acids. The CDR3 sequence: CASSLAGGLKTQYF. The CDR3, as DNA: TGTGCCAGCAGCTTAGCGGGGGGGCTGAAGACCCAGTACTTC.

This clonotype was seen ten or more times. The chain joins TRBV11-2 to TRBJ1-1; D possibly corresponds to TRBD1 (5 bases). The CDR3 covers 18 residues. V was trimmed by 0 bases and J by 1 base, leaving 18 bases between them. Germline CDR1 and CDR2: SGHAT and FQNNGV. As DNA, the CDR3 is TGTGCCAGCAGCTTAGATCTGGTGAGGGGAGAGCGGAACACTGAAGCTTTCTTT. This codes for CASSLDLVRGERNTEAFF. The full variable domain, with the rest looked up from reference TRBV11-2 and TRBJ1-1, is EAGVAQSPRYKIIEKRQSVAFWCNPISGHATLYWYQQILGQGPKLLIQFQNNGVVDDSQLPKDRFSAERLKGVDSTLKIQPAKLEDSAVYLCASSLDLVRGERNTEAFFGQGTRLTVV.

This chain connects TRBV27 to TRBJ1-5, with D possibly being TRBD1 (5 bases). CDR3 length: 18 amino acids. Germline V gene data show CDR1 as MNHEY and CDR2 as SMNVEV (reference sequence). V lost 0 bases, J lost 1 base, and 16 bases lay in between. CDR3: CASSLSRGPGESNQPQHF. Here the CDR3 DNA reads TGTGCCAGCAGTTTATCGAGGGGACCTGGAGAGAGCAATCAGCCCCAGCATTTT.

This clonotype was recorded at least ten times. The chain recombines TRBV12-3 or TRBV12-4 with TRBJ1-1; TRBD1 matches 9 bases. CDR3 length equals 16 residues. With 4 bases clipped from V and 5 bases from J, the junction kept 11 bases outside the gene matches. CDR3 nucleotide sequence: TGTGCCAGCAGTTCGGGACAGGGAGTAGGCCGGACTGAAGCTTTCTTT. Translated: CASSSGQGVGRTEAFF.